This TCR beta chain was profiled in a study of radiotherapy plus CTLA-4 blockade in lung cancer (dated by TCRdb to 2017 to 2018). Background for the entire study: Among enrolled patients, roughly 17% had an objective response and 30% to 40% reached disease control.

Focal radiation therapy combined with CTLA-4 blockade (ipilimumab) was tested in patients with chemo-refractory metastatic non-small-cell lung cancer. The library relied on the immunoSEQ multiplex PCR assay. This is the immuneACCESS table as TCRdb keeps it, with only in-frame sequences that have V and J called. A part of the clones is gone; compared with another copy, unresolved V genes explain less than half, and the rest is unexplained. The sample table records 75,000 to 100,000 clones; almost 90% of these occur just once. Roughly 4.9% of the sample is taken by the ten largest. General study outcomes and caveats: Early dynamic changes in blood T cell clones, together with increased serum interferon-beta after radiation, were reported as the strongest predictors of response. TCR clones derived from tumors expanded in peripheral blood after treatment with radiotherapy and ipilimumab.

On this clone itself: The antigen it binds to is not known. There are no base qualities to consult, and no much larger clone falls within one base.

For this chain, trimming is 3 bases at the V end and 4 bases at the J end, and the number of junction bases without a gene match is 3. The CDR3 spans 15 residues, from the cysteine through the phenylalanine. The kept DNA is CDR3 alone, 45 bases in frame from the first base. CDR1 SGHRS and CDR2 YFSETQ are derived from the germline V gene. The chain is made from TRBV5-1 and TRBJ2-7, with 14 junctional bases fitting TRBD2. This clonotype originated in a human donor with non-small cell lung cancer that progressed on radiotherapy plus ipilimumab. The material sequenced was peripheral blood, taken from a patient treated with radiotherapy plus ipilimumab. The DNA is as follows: TGCGCCAGCAGCTCTCGACTAGCGGGAGGGTACGAGCAGTACTTC. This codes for CASSSRLAGGYEQYF.